These 23 T cell receptor beta chains share one sample of origin, sequenced in a study of control samples from healthy donors and cancer patients. Here immunoSEQ multiplex PCR was the method, and the copy in TCRdb shows in-frame clones only, minus some. The sample consists of some 87,000 clones, approximately 80% of them appearing once. The source material was PBMCs. These receptors originate from a man aged 55 to 69 with head and neck cancer.

The V call is TRBV5-4, the J call TRBJ2-1; TRBD2 might be the D (5 bases). V was trimmed by 4 bases and J by 0 bases, leaving 11 bases between them. The CDR3 runs to 15 residues. From germline, CDR1 is SGHNT and CDR2 YYREEE (reference sequence). The CDR3 DNA reads as TGTGCCAGCAGCAGAGCGGAGAACTCCTACAATGAGCAGTTCTTC. Residues: CASSRAENSYNEQFF.

The CDR3 loop is CASSLGGGAGGPSTYEQYF. CDR3 DNA sequence: TGTGCCAGCAGCTTGGGCGGGGGCGCGGGAGGGCCTTCAACCTACGAGCAGTACTTC. The chain joins TRBV5-4 to TRBJ2-7, with 9 bases identical to TRBD2. The germline CDR1 and CDR2 sequences are SGHNT and YYREEE (reference sequence). Germline trimming cut 0 bases from V and 2 bases from J; bases unmatched to any gene: 15. The CDR3 spans 19 residues.

This chain uses TRBV4-1 with TRBJ2-1; possible D gene TRBD2, 6 bases. The CDR3 extends over 14 amino acids. V was cut by 7 bases and J by 5 bases, with 15 bases left in between. Looked up from germline, CDR1 is MGHRA and CDR2 is YSYEKL. DNA for the CDR3: TGCGCCAGCACCCGAGGAGGGCGGGACAATGAGCAGTTCTTC. It encodes CASTRGGRDNEQFF.

The chain recombines TRBV12-5 with TRBJ2-1; 13 positions agree with TRBD2. Trimming removed 5 bases from V and 10 bases from J; junction bases left unmatched: 14. Germline V gene lookup returns CDR1 LGHNT and CDR2 FRNRAP. This CDR3 spans 17 amino acids. The CDR3 here is CASGGGAGLAGLGEQFF. CDR3 bases: TGTGCTAGTGGTGGGGGAGCGGGACTAGCGGGACTCGGCGAGCAGTTCTTC. The variable domain in full, with the rest retrieved from reference TRBV12-5 and TRBJ2-1, is DARVTQTPRHKVTEMGQEVTMRCQPILGHNTVFWYRQTMMQGLELLAYFRNRAPLDDSGMPKDRFSAEMPDATLATLKIQPSEPRDSAVYFCASGGGAGLAGLGEQFFGPGTRLTVL.

The genes are TRBV7-8 and TRBJ1-4, with a weak D call TRBD1 (5 bases). Looked up from germline, CDR1 is SGHVS and CDR2 is FQNEAQ. This CDR3 has 15 residues. V shed 5 bases and J shed 6 bases, with 16 bases lying between them. CDR3 sequence: CASSAGRGGYEKLFF. Here the CDR3 DNA reads TGTGCCAGCAGCGCAGGACGGGGGGGTTATGAAAAACTGTTTTTT.

This clone was seen a handful of times. The rearrangement joins TRBV10-1 to TRBJ2-7, with D perhaps matching TRBD2 (5 bases). This CDR3 comprises 14 residues. Germline V gene sequence: CDR1 WNHNN, CDR2 SYGVQD (reference sequence). With 2 bases removed from V and 4 bases from J, the gap between germline ends came to 12 bases. CDR3 bases: TGCGCCAGCAGTGAGCTCCGGGGTCAGTACGAGCAGTACTTC. Its protein is CASSELRGQYEQYF.

This sequence joins TRBV19 and TRBJ1-5; weak D call: TRBD1 (5 bases). The V end was cut by 5 bases, the J end by 7 bases, with 18 bases between. The CDR3 has 15 amino acids. Germline loops: CDR1 LNHDA, CDR2 SQIVND (reference sequence). CDR3 nucleotide sequence: TGTGCCAGTAGTCCTACCGGTCAGGGCGGCCAGCCCCAGCATTTT. This codes for CASSPTGQGGQPQHF.

This rearrangement joins TRBV24-1 to TRBJ2-1; D is uncertain. Between the trimmed V and J ends, which lost 3 bases and 7 bases, there was a span of 9 bases. Looked up from germline, CDR1 is KGHDR and CDR2 is SFDVKD. The CDR3 loop spans 13 amino acids. The DNA for the CDR3 is TGTGCCACCAGTGATAAGGTGTATAATGAGCAGTTCTTC. Its protein is CATSDKVYNEQFF.

The rearrangement joins TRBV6-6 to TRBJ2-2, with 9 bases aligning to TRBD2. Germline V gene lookup returns CDR1 MNHNY and CDR2 SVGAGI (reference sequence). V lost 2 bases and J lost 16; bases outside the gene matches: 5. The CDR3 is made up of 12 amino acids. The CDR3 DNA follows: TGTGCCAGCAGTTACGGGGCGGGGGGGGAGTTTTTT. Translation: CASSYGAGGEFF.

This clone was detected only once. The chain links TRBV15 to TRBJ2-1; 9 positions agree with TRBD1. Germline CDR1 reads LNHNV; CDR2 reads YYDKDF (reference sequence). This CDR3 contains 15 residues. With 1 base clipped from V and 8 bases from J, the junction kept 6 bases outside the gene matches. CDR3 DNA sequence: TGTGCCACCAGCAGAGGCGGGACAGGGTGGGATGAGCAGTTCTTC. Translation gives CATSRGGTGWDEQFF.

V gene TRBV6-5 combines with J gene TRBJ1-5, with a tentative D call TRBD1 (6 bases). Trimming shortened V by 4 bases and J by 2 bases, and 12 bases separated the two germline ends. The CDR3 is 15 residues long. Looked up from germline, CDR1 is MNHEY and CDR2 is SVGAGI. The CDR3 reads CASSLQGRGNQPQHF. The CDR3 DNA sequence: TGTGCCAGCAGTTTACAGGGAAGGGGCAATCAGCCCCAGCATTTT.

By proportion, this clone is medium-sized. The chain is built from TRBV18 and TRBJ1-1; D ambiguous. Looked up from germline, CDR1 is KGHSH and CDR2 is LQKENI. This CDR3 contains 13 residues. V lost 6 bases, J lost 1 base, and 9 bases lay in between. DNA for the CDR3: TGTGCCAGCTCCGAAAGACCGAACACTGAAGCTTTCTTT. Residues: CASSERPNTEAFF.

V and J are TRBV12-5 and TRBJ1-1, with D maybe TRBD1 (5 bases). The V and J ends lost 6 bases and 1 base respectively, with 9 bases between them. There are 13 residues in the CDR3. Germline V lookup: CDR1 LGHNT, CDR2 FRNRAP. CDR3 protein: CASGGRGNTEAFF. DNA of the CDR3: TGTGCTAGTGGCGGGAGGGGGAACACTGAAGCTTTCTTT.

This clone occurred once. The chain employs TRBV25-1 and TRBJ2-3; 8 bases map to TRBD1. Germline lookup yields CDR1 MGHDK and CDR2 SYGVNS. V was pared by 7 bases and J by 1 base, with 4 bases of the junction left unmatched. The CDR3 extends over 14 amino acids. The CDR3 loop is CASTVTGGTDTQYF. The CDR3 nucleotides are TGTGCCAGCACCGTGACAGGGGGCACAGATACGCAGTATTTT. The variable domain in full, with the rest retrieved from reference TRBV25-1 and TRBJ2-3, is EADIYQTPRYLVIGTGKKITLECSQTMGHDKMYWYQQDPGMELHLIHYSYGVNSTEKGDLSSESTVSRIRTEHFPLTLESARPSHTSQYLCASTVTGGTDTQYFGPGTRLTVL.

V gene TRBV5-1 combines with J gene TRBJ2-2, with TRBD1 as a possible D gene (5 bases). V was trimmed by 1 base and J by 3 bases, leaving 10 bases between them. This CDR3 is built from 15 residues. Germline CDR1 SGHRS, CDR2 YFSETQ. The CDR3 sequence: CASSLTGMDTGELFF. The CDR3 region has the DNA TGCGCCAGCAGCTTGACAGGAATGGACACCGGGGAGCTGTTTTTT.

V gene TRBV18 combines with J gene TRBJ1-3; 8 nucleotides align to TRBD1. Germline values: CDR1 KGHSH, CDR2 LQKENI. V shed 2 bases and J 3 bases; nucleotides not matched to a gene: 3. The CDR3 length is 15 residues. CDR3 region: CASSPMTGVGNTIYF. The CDR3 region has the DNA TGTGCCAGCTCACCAATGACAGGGGTTGGAAACACCATATATTTT.

The V call is TRBV10-1, the J call TRBJ2-5; 7 bases map to TRBD2. This CDR3 spans 13 amino acids. CDR1 and CDR2 (germline): WNHNN, SYGVQD (reference sequence). V was clipped by 8 bases and J by 3 bases; unmatched bases: 6. The CDR3 loop reads CASSSSGEETQYF. In DNA, the CDR3 is TGCGCCAGCTCTTCTAGCGGTGAAGAGACCCAGTACTTC.

The V call is TRBV30, the J call TRBJ1-1, with a tentative D call TRBD1 (6 bases). From germline, CDR1 is GTSNPN and CDR2 SVGIG (reference sequence). The CDR3 spans 14 residues. The CDR3 region has the DNA TGTGCAGCTGAAAGGGGGGCGGGAAACACTGAAGCTTTCTTT. Translation: CAAERGAGNTEAFF.

The J gene is TRBJ2-7, the V gene TRBV27; D might be TRBD1 or TRBD2, each matching 5 bases. Germline V gene lookup returns CDR1 MNHEY and CDR2 SMNVEV (reference sequence). This CDR3 has 16 amino acids. Trimming pared 1 base from V and 4 bases from J, leaving 17 bases between. In DNA, the CDR3 is TGTGCCAGCAGTTTATTGGTCGGGGCCAGGGTATACGAGCAGTACTTC. Translating it yields CASSLLVGARVYEQYF.

The rearrangement uses TRBV5-6 and TRBJ1-1; possible D gene TRBD1, 5 bases. The CDR3 totals 14 residues. Trimming removed 4 bases from V and 4 bases from J, with 14 bases in between. The germline V gene has CDR1 SGHDT and CDR2 YYEEEE. The CDR3 loop reads CASSLLGRGTEAFF. CDR3 bases: TGTGCCAGCAGCCTGTTGGGGAGGGGCACTGAAGCTTTCTTT.

CDR3 nucleotides: TGTGCCAGCAGCCCCACACAACTGGACAGGGGATACGAGCAGTACTTC. It translates to CASSPTQLDRGYEQYF. This chain links TRBV3-1 (or the pseudogene TRBV3-2) with TRBJ2-7; 9 bases map to TRBD1. The ends lost 4 bases at V and 4 bases at J; junction bases unmatched: 11. CDR3 size: 16 residues. Germline V CDR1 and CDR2: LGHDT, YNNKEL (reference sequence).

The chain is built from TRBV28 and TRBJ2-3; D might be TRBD2 (7 bases). CDR1 and CDR2 from the germline V gene are MDHEN and SYDVKM. The CDR3 runs to 17 residues. V lost 5 bases and J 0 bases, leaving 18 bases between the germline ends. The CDR3 DNA reads as TGTGCCAGCAGTATACAAGGGAGGGGGTTAAGCACAGATACGCAGTATTTT. Its protein product is CASSIQGRGLSTDTQYF.

This clone was recorded only once. This chain uses TRBV10-2 with TRBJ1-4, with 8 bases matching TRBD1. The CDR3 sequence is 16 residues long. Germline CDR1 reads WSHSY; CDR2 reads SAAADI. V was clipped by 6 bases and J by 5 bases; unmatched bases: 11. CDR3 DNA: TGCGCCAGCAGCACTCTCAGGGGGCAGGGGAATGAAAAACTGTTTTTT. The encoded protein is CASSTLRGQGNEKLFF.